These 29 T cell receptor beta chains were all obtained from the same sample, sequenced in a study of cytomegalovirus exposure and HLA in healthy donors. Vbeta (60) and Jbeta (13) primers were used in the PCR. Method: immunoSEQ multiplex PCR; TCRdb's copy keeps in-frame clones and lacks some. The repertoire includes about 170,000 clones, 80% to 85% of them detected once, and 2.3% sits in the top ten. Material: PBMCs. The receptors were gathered from a male donor in good health and CMV-seronegative.

The CDR3 DNA follows: TGTGCCAGCAGCCCACCGGGGGGGGAAAAACTGTTTTTT. Its protein is CASSPPGGEKLFF. The chain combines TRBV7-9 with TRBJ1-4; a weak D match, TRBD1 (5 bases). This CDR3 has 13 residues. In germline, CDR1 is SEHNR, CDR2 FQNEAQ (reference sequence). V was pared by 5 bases and J by 8 bases, with 12 bases between.

This clone was observed a handful of times. The chain has TRBV4-1 and TRBJ1-2; 8 positions agree with TRBD1. V gave up 4 bases and J gave up 8 bases; unmatched junction bases: 6. Germline V gene sequence: CDR1 MGHRA, CDR2 YSYEKL. The CDR3 is made up of 13 amino acids. This CDR3 is CASSLGQGGGYTF. Written as DNA, the CDR3 is TGCGCCAGCAGCCTTGGACAGGGCGGGGGCTACACCTTC.

The rearrangement joins TRBV5-5 to TRBJ1-6, with D possibly matching TRBD1 (6 bases). The CDR3 is 19 residues long. Germline V lookup: CDR1 SGHKS, CDR2 YYEKEE (reference sequence). V was shortened by 4 bases and J by 0 bases, with 20 bases between the two germline ends. The CDR3 protein is CASSMTGTRLSSYNSPLHF. The CDR3 DNA is TGTGCCAGCAGCATGACAGGTACAAGGTTAAGCTCCTATAATTCACCCCTCCACTTT.

Notes on this clone: Other DNA sequences of this sample code for an identical CDR3. The DNA of the CDR3 is TGTGCCAGCAGCCCTCGGGACATTAATGAAAAACTGTTTTTT. It yields the protein CASSPRDINEKLFF. The rearrangement joins TRBV7-8 to TRBJ1-4, with a tentative D call TRBD1 (6 bases). Trimming removed 5 bases at V and 4 bases at J, with 11 bases between. The CDR3 has 14 residues. CDR1 SGHVS and CDR2 FQNEAQ come from the germline V gene.

This rearrangement joins TRBV4-1 to TRBJ2-5; TRBD2 might be the D (5 bases). The J call may be faulty, since TRBJ2-7 better matches the DNA end. The germline V gene encodes CDR1 MGHRA and CDR2 YSYEKL. The CDR3 length is 14 residues. In nucleotides, the CDR3 is TGCGCCAGCAGCCAAAAGGACTTGGACTACGAGCAGTACTTC. Translating gives CASSQKDLDYEQYF.

The chain joins TRBV6-4 to TRBJ2-2, with D possibly matching TRBD2 (5 bases). The CDR3 totals 14 residues. Germline CDR1 MRHNA, CDR2 SNTAGT. Trimming stripped 0 bases from V and 4 bases from J, with 6 bases between. For the CDR3, the DNA is TGTGCCAGCAGTGACTCACGGGGCACCGGGGAGCTGTTTTTT. Translated: CASSDSRGTGELFF.

The chain joins TRBV29-1 to TRBJ1-1; D perhaps matches TRBD1 (6 bases). This CDR3 has 14 residues. Trimming removed 7 bases at V and 1 base at J, with 16 bases between. Germline CDR1 reads SQVTM; CDR2 reads ANQGSEA. The chain's CDR3 is CSAFIQGRNTEAFF. As DNA, the CDR3 is TGCAGCGCGTTTATACAGGGAAGGAACACTGAAGCTTTCTTT.

This rearrangement joins TRBV25-1 to TRBJ1-1; 9 bases fit TRBD1. The V segment lost 4 bases and the J segment 3 bases; nucleotides outside the gene matches: 6. The CDR3 has 15 residues. Germline V gene data show CDR1 as MGHDK and CDR2 as SYGVNS. CDR3 sequence: CASSAYRGRDTEAFF. The CDR3 DNA reads as TGTGCCAGCAGTGCTTACAGGGGGCGGGACACTGAAGCTTTCTTT.

This chain links TRBV19 with TRBJ2-1; a weak D match, TRBD1 (7 bases). The CDR3 runs 14 residues. The V and J ends lost 5 bases and 5 bases respectively, with 13 bases between them. Looked up from germline, CDR1 is LNHDA and CDR2 is SQIVND (reference sequence). CDR3 region: CASSWQGGHNEQFF. CDR3 in DNA: TGTGCCAGTAGTTGGCAGGGGGGACACAATGAGCAGTTCTTC.

V and J are TRBV2 and TRBJ2-7; no reliable D call. The V end lost 6 bases, the J end lost 2 bases, and 5 bases lay between the germline ends. Per the germline V gene, CDR1 is SNHLY and CDR2 is FYNNEI. This CDR3 spans 11 amino acids. For the CDR3, the DNA is TGTGCCAGCAGGCGGCCCTACGAGCAGTACTTC. Its protein is CASRRPYEQYF.

This chain connects TRBV7-9 to TRBJ2-5; the D is unclear. The germline V gene has CDR1 SEHNR and CDR2 FQNEAQ (reference sequence). Trimming pared 2 bases from V and 4 bases from J, leaving 5 bases between. CDR3 length equals 12 residues. The chain's CDR3 is CASSLRVETQYF. The CDR3 nucleotides are TGTGCCAGCAGCTTACGGGTAGAGACCCAGTACTTC.

V usage is TRBV18 and J usage is TRBJ1-1; 7 bases agree with TRBD1. V shed 1 base, J shed 3 bases, and the junction held 14 bases outside the gene matches. Germline-derived CDR1 and CDR2 are KGHSH and LQKENI. This CDR3 has 18 amino acids. The CDR3 reads CASSPLPPTGNGHTEAFF. DNA for the CDR3: TGTGCCAGCTCACCACTCCCCCCGACAGGGAACGGGCACACTGAAGCTTTCTTT.

This chain joins TRBV21-1 and TRBJ1-1; no DNA check was done on the table's D call, TRBD1. TRBV21-1 has pseudogene status. The CDR3 runs 15 residues. The CDR3 loop reads CASSGRTGVNTEAFF. In nucleotides, the CDR3 is TGTGCCAGCAGCGGGAGGACAGGCGTGAACACTGAAGCTTTCTTT.

This chain joins TRBV10-3 and TRBJ2-5; 7 bases align to TRBD1. The J call could be wrong; TRBJ2-7 is a better fit for the DNA end. Germline V gene data show CDR1 as ENHRY and CDR2 as SYGVKD. This CDR3 is 15 amino acids long. CDR3 sequence: CAISGTPTGNYEQYF. Written as DNA, the CDR3 is TGTGCCATCAGTGGCACCCCGACAGGGAACTACGAGCAGTACTTC.

J is TRBJ1-1 and V is TRBV19; 9 bases map to TRBD1. The CDR3 extends over 16 amino acids. Trimming removed 7 bases from V and 7 bases from J; junction bases left unmatched: 16. Per germline, CDR1 LNHDA and CDR2 SQIVND (reference sequence). CDR3 in DNA: TGTGCCAGTATCCCGACAGGGGGGCTGTACAAGTTTGAAGCTTTCTTT. Amino acid sequence: CASIPTGGLYKFEAFF.

The chain combines TRBV19 with TRBJ1-1; tentatively, D is TRBD1 (5 bases). The CDR3 is 13 amino acids. V shed 5 bases and J shed 5 bases, with 12 bases lying between them. CDR1 LNHDA and CDR2 SQIVND come from the germline V gene (reference sequence). CDR3 amino acids: CASSEGVGTEAFF. Written as DNA, the CDR3 is TGTGCCAGTAGTGAAGGGGTTGGGACTGAAGCTTTCTTT.

CDR3 sequence reads: CASSLALANTEAFF. The CDR3 nucleotides are TGTGCCAGCAGCTTGGCTTTGGCGAACACTGAAGCTTTCTTT. The chain is built from TRBV5-5 and TRBJ1-1; no definite D call. Trimming stripped 0 bases from V and 1 base from J, with 7 bases between. Germline V gives CDR1 SGHKS, CDR2 YYEKEE (reference sequence). The CDR3 has 14 residues. The full variable domain, rest sourced from reference TRBV5-5 and TRBJ1-1, is DAGVTQSPTHLIKTRGQQVTLRCSPISGHKSVSWYQQVLGQGPQFIFQYYEKEERGRGNFPDRFSARQFPNYSSELNVNALLLGDSALYLCASSLALANTEAFFGQGTRLTVV.

The chain combines TRBV19 with TRBJ1-6, with a possible D match to TRBD1 (5 bases). CDR3 size: 15 residues. Germline CDR1 is LNHDA and CDR2 is SQIVND (reference sequence). Trimming left V 5 bases short and J 6 bases short, with 14 bases between. The DNA for the CDR3 is TGTGCCAGTAGTGAGATCTTCGGGGGTAATTCACCCCTCCACTTT. Translating it yields CASSEIFGGNSPLHF. Based on the CDR3 plus reference TRBV19 and TRBJ1-6, the full variable domain is DGGITQSPKYLFRKEGQNVTLSCEQNLNHDAMYWYRQDPGQGLRLIYYSQIVNDFQKGDIAEGYSVSREKKESFPLTVTSAQKNPTAFYLCASSEIFGGNSPLHFGNGTRLTVT.

This chain joins TRBV5-4 and TRBJ1-6; D is perhaps TRBD1 (5 bases). Trimming cost V 0 bases and J 6 bases, with 13 bases left between them. The CDR3 is 16 residues long. The germline gives CDR1 SGHNT, CDR2 YYREEE (reference sequence). CDR3 sequence reads: CASSLAPRVANSPLHF. DNA for the CDR3: TGTGCCAGCAGCTTGGCTCCCAGGGTGGCTAATTCACCCCTCCACTTT.

The chain links TRBV6-5 to TRBJ1-1; TRBD1 agrees at 9 bases. The CDR3 runs 13 residues. After removal of 4 bases from V and 6 bases from J, the junction contained 3 bases not matched to a gene. CDR1 and CDR2 (germline): MNHEY, SVGAGI. DNA of the CDR3: TGTGCCAGCAGTTGGGGACAGGGAGCTGAAGCTTTCTTT. Translation: CASSWGQGAEAFF.

This clone came up a few times. This rearrangement joins TRBV15 to TRBJ1-3, with TRBD1 matching 7 bases. V lost 4 bases to trimming and J lost 4 bases; unmatched junction nucleotides: 4. Germline CDR1 and CDR2: LNHNV and YYDKDF (reference sequence). This CDR3 region has 14 residues. This CDR3 reads CATSKRGLGNTIYF. The DNA of the CDR3 is TGTGCCACCAGCAAAAGGGGGCTCGGAAACACCATATATTTT.

The J gene is TRBJ1-6, the V gene TRBV5-1; 9 bases fit TRBD1. This CDR3 is 16 amino acids long. The ends lost 4 bases at V and 7 bases at J; junction bases unmatched: 9. Germline V gives CDR1 SGHRS, CDR2 YFSETQ. CDR3 region: CASSLIQGAPNSPLHF. The CDR3 nucleotides read TGCGCCAGCAGCCTGATACAGGGGGCGCCGAATTCACCCCTCCACTTT. Complete variable domain (other parts from reference TRBV5-1 and TRBJ1-6): KAGVTQTPRYLIKTRGQQVTLSCSPISGHRSVSWYQQTPGQGLQFLFEYFSETQRNKGNFPGRFSGRQFSNSRSEMNVSTLELGDSALYLCASSLIQGAPNSPLHFGNGTRLTVT.

As to this clone: Other DNA sequences of this sample code for an identical CDR3. The chain uses TRBV5-1 and TRBJ2-5, with TRBD1 matching 9 bases. CDR3 size: 14 residues. The V gene's germline CDR1 is SGHRS and CDR2 YFSETQ. Trimming cost V 3 bases and J 2 bases; bases outside gene matches: 2. The CDR3 coding sequence is TGCGCCAGCAGCTCCGGGACAGGGCAAGAGACCCAGTACTTC. Its protein product is CASSSGTGQETQYF.

This clone has only a few counts. V is TRBV19 and J is TRBJ2-6; D not certain. This CDR3 is 17 amino acids long. Trimming cost V 5 bases and J 0 bases, with 14 bases left between them. The V gene's germline CDR1 is LNHDA and CDR2 SQIVND (reference sequence). CDR3 nucleotides: TGTGCCAGTAGTCTAAGCGAACGGCTCTCTGGGGCCAACGTCCTGACTTTC. Amino acid sequence: CASSLSERLSGANVLTF. Drawing the rest from reference TRBV19 and TRBJ2-6, the complete variable domain is DGGITQSPKYLFRKEGQNVTLSCEQNLNHDAMYWYRQDPGQGLRLIYYSQIVNDFQKGDIAEGYSVSREKKESFPLTVTSAQKNPTAFYLCASSLSERLSGANVLTFGAGSRLTVL.

As concerns this clone: The sample has other DNA sequences that encode this CDR3 too. The genes are TRBV20-1 and TRBJ1-1; perhaps TRBD1 as D (6 bases). Germline V CDR1 and CDR2: DFQATT, SNEGSKA (reference sequence). Deletions cut 3 bases from V and 4 bases from J, with 6 bases between. This CDR3 region has 11 residues. The chain's CDR3 is CSASRGTEAFF. CDR3 coding DNA: TGCAGTGCTAGCAGGGGCACTGAAGCTTTCTTT.

This clone was counted once. J is TRBJ1-1 and V is TRBV2, with D unclear. The CDR3 totals 14 residues. Per germline, CDR1 SNHLY and CDR2 FYNNEI. V dropped 4 bases and J dropped 1 base, with 10 bases sitting between them. DNA for the CDR3: TGTGCCAGCAGTGCGGGAGGGCCGAACACTGAAGCTTTCTTT. It encodes CASSAGGPNTEAFF.

The CDR3 DNA reads TGTGCCAGCAGCGCCCAGATCCATACAACAAACACTGAAGCTTTCTTT. It yields the protein CASSAQIHTTNTEAFF. This chain joins TRBV7-9 and TRBJ1-1; D unresolved. The CDR3 has 16 amino acids. Germline V CDR1 and CDR2: SEHNR, FQNEAQ (reference sequence). V lost 5 bases and J 2 bases, leaving 18 bases between the germline ends.

The rearrangement uses TRBV7-2 and TRBJ2-6; 8 bases agree with TRBD1. The J segment lost 4 bases and the V segment lost 7 bases, leaving 12 bases of the junction unmatched. The germline CDR1 and CDR2 sequences are SGHTA and FQGNSA. The CDR3 covers 17 residues. Here the CDR3 DNA reads TGTGCCAGCATCCAGACGACAGGGGTTGTCGGGGCCAACGTCCTGACTTTC. Translation gives CASIQTTGVVGANVLTF. The whole variable domain, remainder taken from reference TRBV7-2 and TRBJ2-6, is GAGVSQSPSNKVTEKGKDVELRCDPISGHTALYWYRQSLGQGLEFLIYFQGNSAPDKSGLPSDRFSAERTGGSVSTLTIQRTQQEDSAVYLCASIQTTGVVGANVLTFGAGSRLTVL.

The chain links TRBV5-1 to TRBJ1-6, with 8 nucleotides matching TRBD1. The CDR3 has 15 amino acids. Germline-derived CDR1 and CDR2 are SGHRS and YFSETQ. The V and J ends lost 0 bases and 8 bases, in that order; junction bases with no gene match: 4. The CDR3 is CASSLGQGKYSPLHF. CDR3 coding DNA: TGCGCCAGCAGCTTGGGACAGGGGAAATATTCACCCCTCCACTTT. The entire variable domain, with the rest obtained from reference TRBV5-1 and TRBJ1-6, is as follows: KAGVTQTPRYLIKTRGQQVTLSCSPISGHRSVSWYQQTPGQGLQFLFEYFSETQRNKGNFPGRFSGRQFSNSRSEMNVSTLELGDSALYLCASSLGQGKYSPLHFGNGTRLTVT.